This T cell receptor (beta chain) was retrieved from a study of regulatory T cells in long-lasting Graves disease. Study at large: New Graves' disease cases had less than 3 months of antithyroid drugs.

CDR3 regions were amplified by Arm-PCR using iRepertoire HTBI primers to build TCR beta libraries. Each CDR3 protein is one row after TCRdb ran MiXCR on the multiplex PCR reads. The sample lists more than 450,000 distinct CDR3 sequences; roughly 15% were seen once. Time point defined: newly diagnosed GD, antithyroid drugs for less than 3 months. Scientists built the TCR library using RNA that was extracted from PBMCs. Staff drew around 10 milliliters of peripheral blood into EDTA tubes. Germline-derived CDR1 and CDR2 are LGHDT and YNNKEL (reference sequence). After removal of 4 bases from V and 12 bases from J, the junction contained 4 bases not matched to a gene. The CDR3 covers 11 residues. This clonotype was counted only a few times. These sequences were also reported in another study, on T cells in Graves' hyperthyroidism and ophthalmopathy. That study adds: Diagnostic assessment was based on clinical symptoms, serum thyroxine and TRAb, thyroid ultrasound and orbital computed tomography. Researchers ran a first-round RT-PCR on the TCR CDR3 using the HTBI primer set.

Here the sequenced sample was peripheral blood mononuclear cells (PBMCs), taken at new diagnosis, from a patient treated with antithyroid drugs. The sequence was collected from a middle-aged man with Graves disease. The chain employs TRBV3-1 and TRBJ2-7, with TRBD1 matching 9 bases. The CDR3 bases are TGTGCCAGCAGCCTGGGACAGGGACGGTACTTC. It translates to CASSLGQGRYF.